The entry below describes one TCR beta chain. No antigen is known for it. These data originate in a study of cytomegalovirus exposure and HLA in healthy donors. The wider study: Membership in the Caucasian-associated ancestry cluster was found for 81% of nearly 400 genotyped donors.

The PCR ran on 60 Vbeta and 13 Jbeta primers. The assay was immunoSEQ multiplex PCR, and TCRdb's table has in-frame clones only and misses some. The table has 100,000 or so clones, under 85% seen once. Germline V CDR1 and CDR2: MGHRA, YSYEKL. There are 15 residues in the CDR3. V was shortened by 0 bases and J by 2 bases, with 11 bases between the two germline ends. Whole-study findings and limits: A later analysis showed HLA-associated TCR beta chains outstripping equally common others in clonal expansion. The classifier reportedly diagnosed cytomegalovirus status with high specificity and sensitivity. Immune exposure information available was restricted to CMV serostatus.

V is TRBV4-1 and J is TRBJ2-7, with a possible D match to TRBD2 (5 bases). The clonotype originates from a man aged 30-40 years in good health and CMV-seronegative. Sequencing was done on a sample of PBMCs. CDR3 in amino acids: CASSQDRSGTYEQYF. In DNA form, the CDR3 reads TGCGCCAGCAGCCAAGATCGAAGCGGTACCTACGAGCAGTACTTC.